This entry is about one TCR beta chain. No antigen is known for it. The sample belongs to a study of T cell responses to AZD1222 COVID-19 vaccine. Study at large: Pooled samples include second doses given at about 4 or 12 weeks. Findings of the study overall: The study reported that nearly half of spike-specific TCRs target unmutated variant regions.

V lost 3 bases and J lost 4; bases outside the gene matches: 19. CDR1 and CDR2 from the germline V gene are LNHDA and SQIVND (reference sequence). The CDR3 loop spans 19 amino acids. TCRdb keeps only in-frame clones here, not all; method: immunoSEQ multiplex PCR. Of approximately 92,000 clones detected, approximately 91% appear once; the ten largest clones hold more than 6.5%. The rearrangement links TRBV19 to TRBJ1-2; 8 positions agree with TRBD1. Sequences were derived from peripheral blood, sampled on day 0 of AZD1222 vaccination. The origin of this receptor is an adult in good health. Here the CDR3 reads CASSIPMGTGGVRSYGYTF. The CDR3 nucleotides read TGTGCCAGTAGTATTCCCATGGGGACAGGAGGGGTGCGCAGCTATGGCTACACCTTC.